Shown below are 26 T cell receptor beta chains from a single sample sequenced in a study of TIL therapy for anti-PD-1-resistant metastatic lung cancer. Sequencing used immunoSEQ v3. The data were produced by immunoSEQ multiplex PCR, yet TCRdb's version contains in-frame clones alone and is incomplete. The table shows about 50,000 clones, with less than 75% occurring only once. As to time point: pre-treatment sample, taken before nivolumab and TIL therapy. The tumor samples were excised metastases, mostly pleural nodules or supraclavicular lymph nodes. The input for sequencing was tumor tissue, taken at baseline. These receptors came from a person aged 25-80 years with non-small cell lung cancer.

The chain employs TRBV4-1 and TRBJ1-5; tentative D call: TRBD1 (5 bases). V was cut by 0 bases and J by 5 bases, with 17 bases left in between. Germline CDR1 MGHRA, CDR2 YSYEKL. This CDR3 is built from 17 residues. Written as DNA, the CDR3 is TGCGCCAGCAGCCAAGATCCGCAGGGCTCAATGGATCAGCCCCAGCATTTT. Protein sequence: CASSQDPQGSMDQPQHF.

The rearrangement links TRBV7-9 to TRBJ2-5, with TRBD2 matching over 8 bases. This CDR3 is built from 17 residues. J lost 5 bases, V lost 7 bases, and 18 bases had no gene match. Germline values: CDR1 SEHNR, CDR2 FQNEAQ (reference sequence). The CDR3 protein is CASIYDQREPPYETQYF. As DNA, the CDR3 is TGTGCCAGCATCTACGACCAGCGGGAGCCACCGTATGAGACCCAGTACTTC.

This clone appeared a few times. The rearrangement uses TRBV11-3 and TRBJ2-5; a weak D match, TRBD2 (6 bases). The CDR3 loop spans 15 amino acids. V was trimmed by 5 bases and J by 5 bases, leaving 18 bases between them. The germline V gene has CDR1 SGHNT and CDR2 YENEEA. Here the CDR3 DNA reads TGTGCCAGCAGCCCGGGGATAGGCGGGGAGGAGACCCAGTACTTC. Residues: CASSPGIGGEETQYF.

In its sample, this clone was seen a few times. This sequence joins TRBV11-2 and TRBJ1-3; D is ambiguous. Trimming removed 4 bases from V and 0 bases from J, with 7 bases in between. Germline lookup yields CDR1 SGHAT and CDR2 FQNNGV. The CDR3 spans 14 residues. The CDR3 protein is CASSSSTSGNTIYF. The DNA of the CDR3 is TGTGCCAGCAGCTCCTCCACCTCTGGAAACACCATATATTTT.

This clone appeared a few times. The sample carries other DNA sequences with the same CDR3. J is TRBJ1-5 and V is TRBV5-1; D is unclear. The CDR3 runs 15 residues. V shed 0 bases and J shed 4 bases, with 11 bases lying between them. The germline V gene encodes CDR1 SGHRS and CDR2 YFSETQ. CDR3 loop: CASSLVGGRNQPQHF. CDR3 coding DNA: TGCGCCAGCAGCTTGGTCGGAGGACGGAATCAGCCCCAGCATTTT.

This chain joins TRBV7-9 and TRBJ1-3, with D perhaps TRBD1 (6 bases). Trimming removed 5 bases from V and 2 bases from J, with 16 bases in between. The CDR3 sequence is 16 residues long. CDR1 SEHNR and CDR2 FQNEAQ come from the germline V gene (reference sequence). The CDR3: CASSLTPTGTGNTIYF. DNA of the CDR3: TGTGCCAGCAGCCTAACCCCAACAGGGACTGGAAACACCATATATTTT.

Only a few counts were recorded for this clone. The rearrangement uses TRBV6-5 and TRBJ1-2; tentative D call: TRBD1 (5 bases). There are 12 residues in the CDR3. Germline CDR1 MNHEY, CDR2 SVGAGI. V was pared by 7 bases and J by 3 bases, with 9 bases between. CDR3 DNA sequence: TGTGCCAGCACTAGGGGATACTATGGCTACACCTTC. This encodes CASTRGYYGYTF.

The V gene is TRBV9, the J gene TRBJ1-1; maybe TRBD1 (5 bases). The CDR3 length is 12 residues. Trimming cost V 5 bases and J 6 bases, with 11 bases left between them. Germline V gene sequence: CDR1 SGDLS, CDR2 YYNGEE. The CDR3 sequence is CASSGRASEAFF. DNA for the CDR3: TGTGCCAGCAGTGGCAGGGCCTCTGAAGCTTTCTTT. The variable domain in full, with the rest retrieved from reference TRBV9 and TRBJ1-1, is DSGVTQTPKHLITATGQRVTLRCSPRSGDLSVYWYQQSLDQGLQFLIQYYNGEERAKGNILERFSAQQFPDLHSELNLSSLELGDSALYFCASSGRASEAFFGQGTRLTVV.

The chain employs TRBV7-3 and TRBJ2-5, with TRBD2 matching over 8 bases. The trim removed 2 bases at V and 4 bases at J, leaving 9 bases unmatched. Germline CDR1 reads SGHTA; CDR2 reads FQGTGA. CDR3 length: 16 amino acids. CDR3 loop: CASSLGSGGHGETQYF. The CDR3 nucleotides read TGTGCCAGCAGCTTAGGCTCGGGGGGGCATGGAGAGACCCAGTACTTC. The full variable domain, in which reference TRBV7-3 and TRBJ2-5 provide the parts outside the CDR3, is GAGVSQTPSNKVTEKGKYVELRCDPISGHTALYWYRQSLGQGPEFLIYFQGTGAADDSGLPNDRFFAVRPEGSVSTLKIQRTERGDSAVYLCASSLGSGGHGETQYFGPGTRLLVL.

The CDR3 DNA sequence: TGTGCCAGCAGTTTTTCCGCTAGCGGGTACAATGAGCAGTTCTTC. Translation gives CASSFSASGYNEQFF. The chain links TRBV27 to TRBJ2-1; 8 bases are a match to TRBD2. V was clipped by 3 bases and J by 4 bases; unmatched bases: 5. Germline V gene lookup returns CDR1 MNHEY and CDR2 SMNVEV (reference sequence). CDR3 length: 15 amino acids.

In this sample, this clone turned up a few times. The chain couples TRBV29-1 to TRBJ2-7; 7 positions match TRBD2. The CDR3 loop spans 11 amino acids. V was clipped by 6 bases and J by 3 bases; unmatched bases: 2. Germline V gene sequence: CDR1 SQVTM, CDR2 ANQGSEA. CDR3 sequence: CSVQRDYEQYF. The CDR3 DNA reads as TGCAGCGTCCAGCGGGACTACGAGCAGTACTTC.

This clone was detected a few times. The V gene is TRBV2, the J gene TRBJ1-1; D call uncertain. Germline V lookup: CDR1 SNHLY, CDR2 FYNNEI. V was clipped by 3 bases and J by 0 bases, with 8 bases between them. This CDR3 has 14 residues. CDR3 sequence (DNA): TGTGCCAGCAGTGAGTTAGGGCTGAACACTGAAGCTTTCTTT. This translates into CASSELGLNTEAFF.

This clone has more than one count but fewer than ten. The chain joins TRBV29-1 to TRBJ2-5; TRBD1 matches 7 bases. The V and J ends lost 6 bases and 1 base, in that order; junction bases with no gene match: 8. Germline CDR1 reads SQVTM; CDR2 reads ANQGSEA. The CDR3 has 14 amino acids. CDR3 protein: CSVGQLLAQETQYF. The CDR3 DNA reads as TGCAGCGTGGGACAGCTCCTGGCCCAAGAGACCCAGTACTTC.

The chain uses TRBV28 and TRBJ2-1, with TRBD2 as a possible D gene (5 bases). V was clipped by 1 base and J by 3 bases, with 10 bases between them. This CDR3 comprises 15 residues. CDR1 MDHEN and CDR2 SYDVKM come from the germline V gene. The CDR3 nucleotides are TGTGCCAGCAGTTTATCCACCCGGGACTACAATGAGCAGTTCTTC. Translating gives CASSLSTRDYNEQFF.

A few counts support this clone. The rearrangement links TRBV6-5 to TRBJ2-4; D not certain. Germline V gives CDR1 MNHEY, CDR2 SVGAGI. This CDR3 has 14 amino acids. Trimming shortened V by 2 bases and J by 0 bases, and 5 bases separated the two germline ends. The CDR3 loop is CASSYPGAKNIQYF. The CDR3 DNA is TGTGCCAGCAGTTACCCCGGAGCCAAAAACATTCAGTACTTC.

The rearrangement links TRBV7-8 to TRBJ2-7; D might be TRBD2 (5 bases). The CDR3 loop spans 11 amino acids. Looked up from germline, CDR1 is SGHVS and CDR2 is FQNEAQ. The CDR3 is CASTRGYEQYF. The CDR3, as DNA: TGTGCATCAACCCGGGGATACGAGCAGTACTTC.

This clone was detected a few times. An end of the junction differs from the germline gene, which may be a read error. CDR3 residues: CSVYVNTEAFF. CDR3 bases: TGCAGCGTTTACGTGAATACTGAAGCTTTCTTT. V gene TRBV29-1 combines with J gene TRBJ1-1; D gene unclear. Germline CDR1 and CDR2: SQVTM and ANQGSEA. This CDR3 is built from 11 residues.

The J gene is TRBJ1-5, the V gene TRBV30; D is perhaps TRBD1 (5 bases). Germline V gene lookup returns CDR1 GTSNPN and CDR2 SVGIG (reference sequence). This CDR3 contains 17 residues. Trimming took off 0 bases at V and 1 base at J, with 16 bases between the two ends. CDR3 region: CAWSVSRGGGSNQPQHF. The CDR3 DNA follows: TGTGCCTGGAGTGTAAGCCGTGGGGGTGGGAGCAATCAGCCCCAGCATTTT.

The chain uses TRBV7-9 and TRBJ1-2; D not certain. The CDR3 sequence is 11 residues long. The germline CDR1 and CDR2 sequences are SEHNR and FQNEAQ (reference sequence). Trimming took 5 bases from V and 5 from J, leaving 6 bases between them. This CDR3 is CASSAIYGYTF. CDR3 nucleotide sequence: TGTGCCAGCAGCGCTATTTATGGCTACACCTTC.

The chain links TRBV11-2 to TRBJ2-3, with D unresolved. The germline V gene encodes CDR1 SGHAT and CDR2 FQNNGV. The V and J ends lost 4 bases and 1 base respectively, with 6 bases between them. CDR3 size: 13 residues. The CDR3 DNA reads TGTGCCAGCAGCTGGGCAGGCACAGATACGCAGTATTTT. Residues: CASSWAGTDTQYF.

CDR3 protein: CASSHLGAEAFF. The CDR3 DNA reads TGTGCCAGCAGTCACCTGGGCGCTGAAGCTTTCTTT. This chain joins TRBV6-5 and TRBJ1-1; D unclear. Germline CDR1 is MNHEY and CDR2 is SVGAGI. The V gene lost 5 bases and the J gene lost 6 bases, with 10 bases spanning the gap. CDR3 length: 12 residues.

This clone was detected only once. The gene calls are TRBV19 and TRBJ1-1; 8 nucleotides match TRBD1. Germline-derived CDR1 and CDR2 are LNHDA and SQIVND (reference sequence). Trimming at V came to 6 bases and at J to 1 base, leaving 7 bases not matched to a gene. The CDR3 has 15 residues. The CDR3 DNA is TGTGCCAGTAGCCCCCCAGGGGGCCAGAACACTGAAGCTTTCTTT. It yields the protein CASSPPGGQNTEAFF.

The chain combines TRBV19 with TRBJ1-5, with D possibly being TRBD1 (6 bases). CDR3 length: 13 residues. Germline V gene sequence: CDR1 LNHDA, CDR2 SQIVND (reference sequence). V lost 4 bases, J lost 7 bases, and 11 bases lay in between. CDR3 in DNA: TGTGCCAGTAGTAAGTCCAGGGGACAGCCCCAGCATTTT. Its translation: CASSKSRGQPQHF.

In nucleotides, the CDR3 is TGCAGTGCTCTCGCGGCCCGTGAGCAGTACTTC. Protein: CSALAAREQYF. V is TRBV20-1 and J is TRBJ2-7; no reliable D call. V was trimmed by 5 bases and J by 7 bases, leaving 12 bases between them. Germline assignment: CDR1 DFQATT and CDR2 SNEGSKA (reference sequence). This CDR3 region has 11 residues.

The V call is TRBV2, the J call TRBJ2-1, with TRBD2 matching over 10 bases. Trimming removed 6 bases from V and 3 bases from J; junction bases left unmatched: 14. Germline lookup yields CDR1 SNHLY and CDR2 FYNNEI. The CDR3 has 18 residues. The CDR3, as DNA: TGTGCCAGCAGACCAAGACTAGCGGGTCTTATTCGCTACAATGAGCAGTTCTTC. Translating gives CASRPRLAGLIRYNEQFF.

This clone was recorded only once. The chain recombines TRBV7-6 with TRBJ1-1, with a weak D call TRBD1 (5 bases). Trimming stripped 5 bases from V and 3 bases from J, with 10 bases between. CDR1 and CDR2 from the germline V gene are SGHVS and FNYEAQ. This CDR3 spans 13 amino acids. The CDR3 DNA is TGTGCCAGCAGCCTCAGGGTAGACACTGAAGCTTTCTTT. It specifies CASSLRVDTEAFF.